Listed below are T cell receptor beta chains from one sample, sequenced in a study of response to subunit inactivated influenza vaccine. TCRdb re-analysed the RT-PCR reads in MiXCR, keeping a single row per CDR3 protein. The table includes over 150,000 distinct CDR3 sequences, roughly a tenth detected once. The input for sequencing was non-naive T cells sorted from PBMCs, taken more than 35 days after vaccination. Every receptor here comes from a middle-aged man who received an inactivated influenza vaccine. Each CDR3 is given with its conserved first and last residue. A D gene is named only where the DNA matches it firmly. Expanded clones get a size class; other rows say once, few or many, or leave the size out.

V gene	D gene	clone size	J gene	CDR3 protein	CDR3 DNA
TRBV5-5	TRBD1	-	TRBJ1-4	CASSAGQGATNEKLFF	TGTGCCAGCAGCGCCGGACAGGGGGCAACTAATGAAAAACTGTTTTTT
TRBV27	TRBD1	many	TRBJ2-3	CASSSMTGLDNYGGASTDTQYF	TGTGCCAGCAGTTCCATGACAGGGCTCGACAATTATGGCGGCGCTAGCACAGATACGCAGTATTTT
TRBV4-1	-	few	TRBJ2-7	CASSQASAYEQYF	TGCGCCAGCAGCCAAGCCTCGGCCTACGAGCAGTACTTC
TRBV7-6	-	-	TRBJ2-5	CASSFSSWETQYF	TGTGCCAGCAGCTTTTCTAGCTGGGAGACCCAGTACTTC
TRBV10-3	TRBD1	many	TRBJ2-3	CAISDPQGGQGTDTQYF	TGTGCCATCAGTGATCCCCAAGGGGGACAGGGAACAGATACGCAGTATTTT
TRBV5-1	-	-	TRBJ1-1	CASSRDQNTEAFF	TGCGCCAGCAGCCGAGATCAGAACACTGAAGCTTTCTTT
TRBV27	-	-	TRBJ2-1	CASSQTQFGSMGENEQFF	TGTGCCAGCAGTCAGACGCAATTCGGGTCGATGGGGGAGAATGAGCAGTTCTTC
TRBV20-1	-	-	TRBJ2-7	CSASPLGLGSYEQYF	TGCAGTGCTAGTCCTTTGGGGCTGGGCAGCTACGAGCAGTACTTC
TRBV3-1	TRBD2	-	TRBJ2-1	CASSQDPGLAGDNEQFF	TGTGCCAGCAGCCAAGATCCCGGACTAGCGGGTGACAATGAGCAGTTCTTC
TRBV12-3/TRBV12-4	-	few	TRBJ1-5	CASTQKGRGGNQPQHF	TGTGCCAGCACCCAAAAGGGCAGGGGTGGCAATCAGCCCCAGCATTTT
TRBV11-2	-	few	TRBJ2-4	CASSAQGRGAVAKNIQYF	TGTGCCAGCAGCGCCCAGGGTCGGGGGGCCGTGGCCAAAAACATTCAGTACTTC
TRBV12-3/TRBV12-4	-	many	TRBJ1-2	CASSLGIGAIYGYTF	TGTGCCAGCAGTTTGGGAATAGGGGCGATATATGGCTACACCTTC
TRBV5-1	-	many	TRBJ2-7	CASSLRISGEQYF	TGCGCCAGCAGCTTGCGGATCTCCGGTGAGCAGTACTTC
TRBV19	TRBD1	-	TRBJ1-1	CASSPGTDHTEAFF	TGTGCCAGTAGTCCCGGGACAGATCACACTGAAGCTTTCTTT
TRBV18	-	-	TRBJ2-5	CASSSRVWARTGGETQYF	TGTGCCAGCTCAAGCCGGGTGTGGGCCCGCACCGGAGGAGAGACCCAGTACTTC
TRBV3-1	TRBD1	-	TRBJ2-1	CASSQAGTGNEQFF	TGTGCCAGCAGCCAAGCCGGGACAGGCAATGAGCAGTTCTTC
TRBV7-2	TRBD2	few	TRBJ2-1	CASSLAASSGHNEQFF	TGTGCCAGCAGCTTAGCGGCGTCTAGCGGGCACAATGAGCAGTTCTTC
TRBV7-9	-	many	TRBJ1-6	CASSPKTENSPLHF	TGTGCCAGCAGCCCCAAAACAGAGAATTCACCCCTCCACTTT